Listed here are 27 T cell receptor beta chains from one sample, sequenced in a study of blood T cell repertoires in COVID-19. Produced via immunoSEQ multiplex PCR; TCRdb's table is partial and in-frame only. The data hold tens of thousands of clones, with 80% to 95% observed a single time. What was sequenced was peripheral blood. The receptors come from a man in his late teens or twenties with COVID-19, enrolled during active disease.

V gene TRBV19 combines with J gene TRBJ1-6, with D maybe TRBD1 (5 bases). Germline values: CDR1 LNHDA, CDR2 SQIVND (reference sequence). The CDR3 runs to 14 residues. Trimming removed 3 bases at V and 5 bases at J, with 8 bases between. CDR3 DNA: TGTGCCAGTAGTATGGTAGGGGATAATTCACCCCTCCACTTT. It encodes CASSMVGDNSPLHF.

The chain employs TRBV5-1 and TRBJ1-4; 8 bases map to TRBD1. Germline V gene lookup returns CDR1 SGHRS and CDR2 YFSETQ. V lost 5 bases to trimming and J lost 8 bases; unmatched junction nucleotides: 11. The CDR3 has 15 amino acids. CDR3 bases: TGCGCCAGCAGGGACGGACAGGGCGGGGGAGAAAAACTGTTTTTT. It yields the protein CASRDGQGGGEKLFF. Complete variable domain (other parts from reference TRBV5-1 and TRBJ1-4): KAGVTQTPRYLIKTRGQQVTLSCSPISGHRSVSWYQQTPGQGLQFLFEYFSETQRNKGNFPGRFSGRQFSNSRSEMNVSTLELGDSALYLCASRDGQGGGEKLFFGSGTQLSVL.

The CDR3 DNA reads as TGTGCCAGCAGCGCTAGACAGGATGGCTACACCTTC. Protein product: CASSARQDGYTF. The V and J genes are TRBV5-5 and TRBJ1-2; D is perhaps TRBD1 (6 bases). There are 12 residues in the CDR3. Trimming cost V 4 bases and J 6 bases, with 10 bases left between them. Per germline, CDR1 SGHKS and CDR2 YYEKEE (reference sequence).

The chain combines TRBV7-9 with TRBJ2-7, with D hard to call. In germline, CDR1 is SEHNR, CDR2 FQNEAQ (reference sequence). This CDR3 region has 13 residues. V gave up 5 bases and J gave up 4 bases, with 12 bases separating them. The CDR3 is CASSLSQLYEQYF. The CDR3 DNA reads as TGTGCCAGCAGCCTATCCCAATTATACGAGCAGTACTTC.

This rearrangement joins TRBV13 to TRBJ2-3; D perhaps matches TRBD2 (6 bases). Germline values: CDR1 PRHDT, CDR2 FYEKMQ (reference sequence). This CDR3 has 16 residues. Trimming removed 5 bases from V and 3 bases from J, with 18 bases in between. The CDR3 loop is CASSLGAAGRTDTQYF. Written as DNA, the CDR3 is TGTGCCAGCAGCCTGGGCGCGGCGGGAAGGACAGATACGCAGTATTTT. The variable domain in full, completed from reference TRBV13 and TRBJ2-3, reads AAGVIQSPRHLIKEKRETATLKCYPIPRHDTVYWYQQGPGQDPQFLISFYEKMQSDKGSIPDRFSAQQFSDYHSELNMSSLELGDSALYFCASSLGAAGRTDTQYFGPGTRLTVL.

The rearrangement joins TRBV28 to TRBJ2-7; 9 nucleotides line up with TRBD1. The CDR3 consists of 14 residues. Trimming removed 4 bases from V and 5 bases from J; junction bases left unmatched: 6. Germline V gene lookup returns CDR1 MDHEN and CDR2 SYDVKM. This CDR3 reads CASSSGTGIHEQYF. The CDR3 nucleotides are TGTGCCAGCAGTTCCGGGACAGGGATCCACGAGCAGTACTTC.

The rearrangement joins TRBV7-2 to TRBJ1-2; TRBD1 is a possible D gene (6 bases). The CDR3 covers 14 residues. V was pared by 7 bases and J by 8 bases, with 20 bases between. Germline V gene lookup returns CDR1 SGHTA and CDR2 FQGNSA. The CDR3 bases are TGTGCCAGCACCGAACAGGGCGTAGGAATAGGCTACACCTTC. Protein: CASTEQGVGIGYTF.

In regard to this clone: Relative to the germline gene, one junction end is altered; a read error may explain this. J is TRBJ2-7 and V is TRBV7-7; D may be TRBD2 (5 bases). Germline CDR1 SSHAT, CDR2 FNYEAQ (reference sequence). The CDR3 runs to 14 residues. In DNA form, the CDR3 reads TGTGCTAGCAGCTTAACGGGTGGGAGCGACGAGCAGTACTTC. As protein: CASSLTGGSDEQYF. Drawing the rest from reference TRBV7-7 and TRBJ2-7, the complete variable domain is GAGVSQSPRYKVTKRGQDVTLRCDPISSHATLYWYQQALGQGPEFLTYFNYEAQPDKSGLPSDRFSAERPEGSISTLTIQRTEQRDSAMYRCASSLTGGSDEQYFGPGTRLTVT.

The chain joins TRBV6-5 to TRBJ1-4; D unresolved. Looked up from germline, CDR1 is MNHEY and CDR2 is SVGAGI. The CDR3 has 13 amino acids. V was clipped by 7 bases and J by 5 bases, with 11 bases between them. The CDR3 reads CASMAGSNEKLFF. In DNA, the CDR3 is TGTGCCAGCATGGCGGGTTCGAATGAAAAACTGTTTTTT.

CDR3 sequence reads: CASSGPGTPNTGELFF. CDR3 nucleotides: TGTGCCAGCAGCGGACCCGGGACTCCGAACACCGGGGAGCTGTTTTTT. The chain employs TRBV7-9 and TRBJ2-2; possibly TRBD2 for D (6 bases). This CDR3 spans 16 amino acids. Germline V lookup: CDR1 SEHNR, CDR2 FQNEAQ (reference sequence). Trimming stripped 5 bases from V and 0 bases from J, with 13 bases between. The full variable domain, with the rest looked up from reference TRBV7-9 and TRBJ2-2, is DTGVSQNPRHKITKRGQNVTFRCDPISEHNRLYWYRQTLGQGPEFLTYFQNEAQLEKSRLLSDRFSAERPKGSFSTLEIQRTEQGDSAMYLCASSGPGTPNTGELFFGEGSRLTVL.

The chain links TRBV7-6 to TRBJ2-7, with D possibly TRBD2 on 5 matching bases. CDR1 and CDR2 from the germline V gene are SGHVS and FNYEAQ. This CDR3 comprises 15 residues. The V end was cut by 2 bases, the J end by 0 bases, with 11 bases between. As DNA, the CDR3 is TGTGCCAGCAGCTTATCTGGCGGAGGCTCCTACGAGCAGTACTTC. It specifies CASSLSGGGSYEQYF.

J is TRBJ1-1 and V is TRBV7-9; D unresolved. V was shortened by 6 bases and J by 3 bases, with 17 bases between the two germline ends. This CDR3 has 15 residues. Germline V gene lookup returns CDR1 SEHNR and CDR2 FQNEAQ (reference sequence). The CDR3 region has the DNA TGTGCCAGCAGGTGGTATCGAGTTCGGGACACTGAAGCTTTCTTT. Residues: CASRWYRVRDTEAFF.

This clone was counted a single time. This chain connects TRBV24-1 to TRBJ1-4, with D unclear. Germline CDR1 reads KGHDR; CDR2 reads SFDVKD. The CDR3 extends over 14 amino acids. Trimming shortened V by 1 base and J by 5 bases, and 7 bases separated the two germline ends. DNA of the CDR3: TGTGCCACCAGTGATTTCGAACGGAATGAAAAACTGTTTTTT. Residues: CATSDFERNEKLFF.

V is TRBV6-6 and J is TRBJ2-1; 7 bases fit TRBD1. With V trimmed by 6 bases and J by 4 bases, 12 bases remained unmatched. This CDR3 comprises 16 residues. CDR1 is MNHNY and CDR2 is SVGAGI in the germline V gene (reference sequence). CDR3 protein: CASSKGLPTGYNEQFF. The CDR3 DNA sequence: TGTGCCAGCAGCAAAGGGCTGCCGACAGGGTACAATGAGCAGTTCTTC.

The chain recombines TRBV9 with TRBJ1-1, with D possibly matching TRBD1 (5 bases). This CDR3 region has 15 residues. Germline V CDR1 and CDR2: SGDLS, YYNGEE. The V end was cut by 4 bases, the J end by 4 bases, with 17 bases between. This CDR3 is CASSPGGYWGTEAFF. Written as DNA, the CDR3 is TGTGCCAGCAGCCCCGGGGGGTATTGGGGCACTGAAGCTTTCTTT.

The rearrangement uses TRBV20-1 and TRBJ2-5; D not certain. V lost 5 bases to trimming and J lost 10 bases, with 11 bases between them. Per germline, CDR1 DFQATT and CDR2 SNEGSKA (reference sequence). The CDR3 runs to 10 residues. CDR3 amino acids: CSARNMIQYF. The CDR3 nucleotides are TGCAGTGCTCGCAACATGATCCAGTACTTC.

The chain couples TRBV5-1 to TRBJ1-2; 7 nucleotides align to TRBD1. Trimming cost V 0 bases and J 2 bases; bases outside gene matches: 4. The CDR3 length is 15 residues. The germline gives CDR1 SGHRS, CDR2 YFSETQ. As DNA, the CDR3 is TGCGCCAGCAGCTTGGAAGAGGGGGCCAACTATGGCTACACCTTC. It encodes CASSLEEGANYGYTF. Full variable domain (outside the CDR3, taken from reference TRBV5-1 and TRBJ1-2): KAGVTQTPRYLIKTRGQQVTLSCSPISGHRSVSWYQQTPGQGLQFLFEYFSETQRNKGNFPGRFSGRQFSNSRSEMNVSTLELGDSALYLCASSLEEGANYGYTFGSGTRLTVV.

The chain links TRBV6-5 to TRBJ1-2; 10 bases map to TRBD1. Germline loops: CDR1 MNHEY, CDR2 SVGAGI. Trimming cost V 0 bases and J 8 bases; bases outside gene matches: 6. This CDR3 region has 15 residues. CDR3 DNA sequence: TGTGCCAGCAGTTACTCGGGGACAGGGGTCTACGGCTACACCTTC. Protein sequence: CASSYSGTGVYGYTF.

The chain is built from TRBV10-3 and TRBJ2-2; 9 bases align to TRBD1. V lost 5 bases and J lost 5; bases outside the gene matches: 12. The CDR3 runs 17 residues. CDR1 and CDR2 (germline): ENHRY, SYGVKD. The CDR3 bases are TGTGCCATCAGTCCCTTACAGGGGGCACAGATGACCGGGGAGCTGTTTTTT. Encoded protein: CAISPLQGAQMTGELFF.

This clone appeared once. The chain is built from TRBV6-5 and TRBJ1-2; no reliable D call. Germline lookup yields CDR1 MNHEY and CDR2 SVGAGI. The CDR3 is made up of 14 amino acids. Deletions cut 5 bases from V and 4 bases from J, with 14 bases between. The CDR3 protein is CASSLMGSSYGYTF. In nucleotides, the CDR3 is TGTGCCAGCAGTCTGATGGGGAGCTCCTATGGCTACACCTTC.

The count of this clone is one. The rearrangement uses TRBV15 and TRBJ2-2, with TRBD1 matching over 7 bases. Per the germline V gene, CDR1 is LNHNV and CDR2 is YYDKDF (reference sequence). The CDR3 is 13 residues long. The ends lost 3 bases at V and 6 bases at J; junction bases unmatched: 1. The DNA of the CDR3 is TGTGCCACCAGCAGCGACAGGGCCGGGGAGCTGTTTTTT. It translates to CATSSDRAGELFF.

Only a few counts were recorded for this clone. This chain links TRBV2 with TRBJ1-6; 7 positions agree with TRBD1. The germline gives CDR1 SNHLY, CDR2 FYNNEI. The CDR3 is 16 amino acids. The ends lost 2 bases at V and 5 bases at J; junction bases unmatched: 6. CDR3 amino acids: CASSEFGTDNNSPLHF. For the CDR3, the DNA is TGTGCCAGCAGTGAATTTGGGACAGATAATAATTCACCCCTCCACTTT.

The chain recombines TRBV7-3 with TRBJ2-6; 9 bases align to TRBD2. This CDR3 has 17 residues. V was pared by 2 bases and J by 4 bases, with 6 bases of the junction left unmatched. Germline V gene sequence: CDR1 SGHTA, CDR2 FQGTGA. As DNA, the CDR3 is TGTGCCAGCAGCTTAGCGGGAGGGCGGTCAGGGGCCAACGTCCTGACTTTC. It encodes CASSLAGGRSGANVLTF. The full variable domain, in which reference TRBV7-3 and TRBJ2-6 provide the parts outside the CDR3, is GAGVSQTPSNKVTEKGKYVELRCDPISGHTALYWYRQSLGQGPEFLIYFQGTGAADDSGLPNDRFFAVRPEGSVSTLKIQRTERGDSAVYLCASSLAGGRSGANVLTFGAGSRLTVL.

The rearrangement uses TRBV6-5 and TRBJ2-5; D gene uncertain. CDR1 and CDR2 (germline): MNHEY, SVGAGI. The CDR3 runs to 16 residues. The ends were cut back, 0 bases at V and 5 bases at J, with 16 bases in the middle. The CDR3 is CASSYSVFPVKETQYF. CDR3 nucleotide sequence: TGTGCCAGCAGTTACTCGGTTTTTCCAGTAAAGGAGACCCAGTACTTC.

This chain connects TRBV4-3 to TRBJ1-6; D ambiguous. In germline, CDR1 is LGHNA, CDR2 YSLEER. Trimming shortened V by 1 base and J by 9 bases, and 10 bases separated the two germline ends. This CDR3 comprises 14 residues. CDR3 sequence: CASSQVENSSPLHF. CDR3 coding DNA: TGCGCCAGCAGCCAAGTGGAGAATAGTTCACCCCTCCACTTT.

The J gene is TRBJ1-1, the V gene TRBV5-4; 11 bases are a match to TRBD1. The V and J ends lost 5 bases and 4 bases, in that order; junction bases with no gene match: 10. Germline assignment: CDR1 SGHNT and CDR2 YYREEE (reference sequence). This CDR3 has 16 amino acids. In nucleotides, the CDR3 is TGTGCCAGCAGGGGAGGGACAGGGGGTTTCGTCACTGAAGCTTTCTTT. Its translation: CASRGGTGGFVTEAFF.

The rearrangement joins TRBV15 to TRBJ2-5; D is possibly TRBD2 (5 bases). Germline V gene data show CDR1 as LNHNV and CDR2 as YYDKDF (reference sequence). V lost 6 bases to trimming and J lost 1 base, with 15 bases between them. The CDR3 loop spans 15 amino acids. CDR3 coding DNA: TGTGCCACCAGTCAATACGGGGTCTTCCAAGAGACCCAGTACTTC. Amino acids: CATSQYGVFQETQYF.